The source of this T cell receptor (beta chain) is a study of post-analysis software for immune sequencing data. Overall study results and limits: Relative to controls, patients had a handful of TRBV segments at higher frequency, with TRBV5-6, TRBV5-1 and TRBV20-1 among these.

This clonotype was picked up a small number of times. What it recognizes is unknown. The J segment lost 3 bases and the V segment lost 6 bases, leaving 4 bases of the junction unmatched. The CDR3 contains 13 residues. The TCR beta cDNA libraries contained unique molecular identifiers. TCRdb itself ran the PCR reads through MiXCR, one entry per CDR3 protein. The sample carries roughly 400,000 distinct CDR3 sequences, over 30% recorded once. The origin of this receptor is a girl under 10 years old with multiple sclerosis. The genes are TRBV12-3 or TRBV12-4 and TRBJ1-2, with TRBD1 matching over 7 bases. What was sequenced was blood. CDR3 nucleotides: TGTGCCAGCAGCGGGACAGACCACTATGGCTACACCTTC. Translated: CASSGTDHYGYTF.